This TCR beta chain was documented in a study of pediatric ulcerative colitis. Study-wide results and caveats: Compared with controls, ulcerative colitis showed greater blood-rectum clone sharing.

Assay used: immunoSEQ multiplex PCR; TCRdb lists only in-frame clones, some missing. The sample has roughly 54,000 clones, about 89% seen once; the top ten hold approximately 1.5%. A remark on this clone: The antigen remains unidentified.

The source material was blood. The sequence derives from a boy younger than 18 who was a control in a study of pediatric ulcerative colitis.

The CDR3 DNA reads TGTGCCATCAGTACAGGACTAGCTTCATACAATGAGCAGTTCTTC. This gives the protein CAISTGLASYNEQFF. The chain links TRBV10-3 to TRBJ2-1; 8 nucleotides line up with TRBD2. Unmatched junction bases numbered 7, after V lost 5 bases and J lost 4 bases. In germline, CDR1 is ENHRY, CDR2 SYGVKD. This CDR3 contains 15 residues.